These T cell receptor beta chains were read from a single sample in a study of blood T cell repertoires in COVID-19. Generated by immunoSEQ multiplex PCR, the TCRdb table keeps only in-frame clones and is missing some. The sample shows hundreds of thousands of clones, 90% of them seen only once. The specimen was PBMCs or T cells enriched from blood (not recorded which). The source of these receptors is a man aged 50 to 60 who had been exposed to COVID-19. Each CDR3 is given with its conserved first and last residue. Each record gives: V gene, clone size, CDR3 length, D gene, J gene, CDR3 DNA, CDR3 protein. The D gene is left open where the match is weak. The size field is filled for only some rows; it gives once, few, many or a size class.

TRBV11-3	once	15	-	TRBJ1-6	TGTGCCAGCAGCTTAGCGGTCTCCTATAATTCACCCCTCCACTTT	CASSLAVSYNSPLHF
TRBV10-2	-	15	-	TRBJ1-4	TGCGCCAGCAGTGGTTTGGGAGGTAGGGTTGAAAAACTGTTTTTT	CASSGLGGRVEKLFF
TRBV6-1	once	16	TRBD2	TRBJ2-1	TGTGCCAGCAGTGAGTTGCGGGAGGCCTCCTACAATGAGCAGTTCTTC	CASSELREASYNEQFF
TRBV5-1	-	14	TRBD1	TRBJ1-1	TGCGCCAGCAGCCCAAGGGGGCTGGGGACTGAAGCTTTCTTT	CASSPRGLGTEAFF
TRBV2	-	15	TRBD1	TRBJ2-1	TGTGCCAGCAGTGACAGAAGGGGGCGATACAATGAGCAGTTCTTC	CASSDRRGRYNEQFF
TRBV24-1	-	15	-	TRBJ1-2	TGTGCCACCAGTGATCCGGGAGAACCCCACTATGGCTACACCTTC	CATSDPGEPHYGYTF
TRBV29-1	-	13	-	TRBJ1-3	TGCAGCGTTGAAGATGGCGGGCCCAACACCATATATTTT	CSVEDGGPNTIYF
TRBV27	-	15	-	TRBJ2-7	TGTGCCAGCAGTTCCCGCCTCGGGTTTCGGAACGAGCAGTACTTC	CASSSRLGFRNEQYF
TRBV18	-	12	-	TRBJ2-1	TGTGCCAGCTCTCCAGCTGGTCGGGAGCAGTTCTTC	CASSPAGREQFF
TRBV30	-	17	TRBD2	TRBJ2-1	TGTGCCTGGAGTCAAGCCCCACTAGCGGGAAGTTACAATGAGCAGTTCTTC	CAWSQAPLAGSYNEQFF
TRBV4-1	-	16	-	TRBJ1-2	TGCGCCAGCAGCCAAGATTCGCAGGGAAGTCTCTATGGCTACACCTTC	CASSQDSQGSLYGYTF
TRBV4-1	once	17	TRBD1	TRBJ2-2	TGCGCCAGCAGCCATTTGACAGGGGGTATACGGACCGGGGAGCTGTTTTTT	CASSHLTGGIRTGELFF
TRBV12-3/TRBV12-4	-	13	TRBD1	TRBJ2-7	TGTGCCAGCAGTGACAGGGGGCGCTTAGAGCAGTACTTC	CASSDRGRLEQYF
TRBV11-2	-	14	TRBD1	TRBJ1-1	TGTGCCAGCAGCTTACAGGGGGCCCACACTGAAGCTTTCTTT	CASSLQGAHTEAFF
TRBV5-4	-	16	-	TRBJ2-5	TGTGCCAGCAGTTGGAGGCCCACTGATGCCGGAGAGACCCAGTACTTC	CASSWRPTDAGETQYF
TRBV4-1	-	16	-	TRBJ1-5	TGCGCCAGCAGCCAAGGAACTGCTGATAGCAATCAGCCCCAGCATTTT	CASSQGTADSNQPQHF
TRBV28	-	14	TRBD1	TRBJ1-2	TGTGCCAGCAGTTTAGGAGGGGGCAAACTGGGCTACACCTTC	CASSLGGGKLGYTF
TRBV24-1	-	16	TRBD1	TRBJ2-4	TGTGCCACCAGTGACGGGACAGGGGGGGACAAAAACATTCAGTACTTC	CATSDGTGGDKNIQYF
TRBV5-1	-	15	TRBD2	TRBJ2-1	TGCGCCAGCAGCCTAGGACTAGATTACGACCATGAGCAGTTCTTC	CASSLGLDYDHEQFF
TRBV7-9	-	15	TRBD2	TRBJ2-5	TGTGCCAGCAGCCCATCCCGGGGGGGAAGGGAGACCCAGTACTTC	CASSPSRGGRETQYF
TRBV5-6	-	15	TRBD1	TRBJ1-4	TGTGCCAGCAGCTTGGCAGGGACAGGCCGGGAAAAACTGTTTTTT	CASSLAGTGREKLFF
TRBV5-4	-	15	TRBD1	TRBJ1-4	TGTGCCAGCAGCACGTATACAGGGGTTCATGAAAAACTGTTTTTT	CASSTYTGVHEKLFF
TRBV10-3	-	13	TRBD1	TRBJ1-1	TGTGCCATCAAGGGACAGGGGAACACTGAAGCTTTCTTT	CAIKGQGNTEAFF
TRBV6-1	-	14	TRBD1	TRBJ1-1	TGTGCCAGCAGTGAACAGGGGGCGGACACTGAAGCTTTCTTT	CASSEQGADTEAFF
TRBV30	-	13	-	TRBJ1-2	TGTGCCTGGAGTGTTAGCAGGGTCTATGGCTACACCTTC	CAWSVSRVYGYTF
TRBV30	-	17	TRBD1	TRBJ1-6	TGTGCCTGGAAGGGACAGGGACAAATTAGGGGGGATTCACCCCTCCACTTT	CAWKGQGQIRGDSPLHF
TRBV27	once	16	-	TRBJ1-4	TGTGCCAGCAGTTTAAATTACGGGAGACAGATGAGGAAACTGTTTTTT	CASSLNYGRQMRKLFF
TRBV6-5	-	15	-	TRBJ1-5	TGTGCCAGCAGAAGGGACCAGGGGTGGGATCAGCCCCAGCATTTT	CASRRDQGWDQPQHF
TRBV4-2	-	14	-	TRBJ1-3	TGTGCCAGCAGCCAAGATCGGCAGGGTGGCACCATATATTTT	CASSQDRQGGTIYF
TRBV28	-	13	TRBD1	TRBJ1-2	TGTGCCAGCAGTTTGAGGGACAGGGAGTCGTACACCTTC	CASSLRDRESYTF
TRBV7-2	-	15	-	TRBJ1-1	TGTGCCAGCAGCCCCCACAGGGCAGGGCGGACTGAAGCTTTCTTT	CASSPHRAGRTEAFF
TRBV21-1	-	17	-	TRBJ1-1	TGTGCCAGCAGGGAGACTAGCCACTACAGGGTATGCACTGAAGCTTTCTTT	CASRETSHYRVCTEAFF
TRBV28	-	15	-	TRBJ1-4	TGTGCCAGCAGTCCACAGGGTTATGGTAGTGAAAAACTGTTTTTT	CASSPQGYGSEKLFF
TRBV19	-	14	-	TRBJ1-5	TGTGCCAGTAGATTCCGGGACACTAGGCAGCCCCAGCATTTT	CASRFRDTRQPQHF
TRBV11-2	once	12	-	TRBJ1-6	TGTGCCAGCAGCCTATTTCCTTCACCCCTCCACTTT	CASSLFPSPLHF
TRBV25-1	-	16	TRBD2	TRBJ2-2	TGTGCCAGCAGTGAAATGCTAGCGGGAGGATTCGGGGAGCTGTTTTTT	CASSEMLAGGFGELFF
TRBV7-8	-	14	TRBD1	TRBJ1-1	TGTGCCAGCAGCCCCCGGACAGGGCGTACTGAAGCTTTCTTT	CASSPRTGRTEAFF
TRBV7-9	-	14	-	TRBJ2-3	TGTGCCAGCAGCTTAGAAGGGGTGTGGGCCCACCCCAGTTTT	CASSLEGVWAHPSF
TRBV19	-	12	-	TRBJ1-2	TGTGCCAGTAGTATAGATCGCTATGGCTACACCTTC	CASSIDRYGYTF
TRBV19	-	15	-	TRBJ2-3	TGTGCCAGTAGTATCCCCGGTTCTAGCACAGATACGCAGTATTTT	CASSIPGSSTDTQYF
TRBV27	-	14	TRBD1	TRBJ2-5	TGTGCCAGCAGTTTATGGGACAGGCGGGAGACCCAGTACTTC	CASSLWDRRETQYF
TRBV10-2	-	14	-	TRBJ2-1	TGCGCCAGTCAACAGCCTCCTACCTACAATGAGCAGTTCTTC	CASQQPPTYNEQFF
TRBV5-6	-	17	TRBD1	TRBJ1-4	TGTGCCAGCAGCTTGTTAGGGGGCGCGCCGGGATATGAAAAACTGTTTTTT	CASSLLGGAPGYEKLFF
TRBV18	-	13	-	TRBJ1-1	TGTGCCACCCGGGACTCCGCGAACACTGAAGCTTTCTTT	CATRDSANTEAFF
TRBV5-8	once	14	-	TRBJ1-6	TGTGCCAGCAGCAGGGGCTCCTATAATTCACCCCTCCACTTT	CASSRGSYNSPLHF
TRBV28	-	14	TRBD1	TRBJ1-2	TGTGCCATCCCCTCTGAGGGGGCCAACTATGGCTACACCTTC	CAIPSEGANYGYTF
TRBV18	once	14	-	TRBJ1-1	TGTGCCAGCTCACCACGGAGGGGTGACACTGAAGCTTTCTTT	CASSPRRGDTEAFF
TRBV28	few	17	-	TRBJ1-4	TGTGCCAGCAGTTTCTTGTGGAGTGGTTCGGTAAGAGAAAAACTGTTTTTT	CASSFLWSGSVREKLFF
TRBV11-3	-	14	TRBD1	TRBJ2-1	TGTGCCAGCAGCTTAGCCGACAGGGTAAATGAGCAGTTCTTC	CASSLADRVNEQFF
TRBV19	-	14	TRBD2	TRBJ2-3	TGTGCCACCTCGAGCGGGAGAGTTACAGATACGCAGTATTTT	CATSSGRVTDTQYF
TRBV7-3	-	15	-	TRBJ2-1	TGTGCCAGCAGCCGAAATACCCGGGGTTACAATGAGCAGTTCTTC	CASSRNTRGYNEQFF
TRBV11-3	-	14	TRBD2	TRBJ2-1	TGTGCCAGCAGCTTATTGCGGGGGGGCAATGAGCAGTTCTTC	CASSLLRGGNEQFF
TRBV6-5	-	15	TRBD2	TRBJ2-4	TGTGCCAGCAGTTACTCGAGCGGGAGTAAGAACATTCAGTACTTC	CASSYSSGSKNIQYF
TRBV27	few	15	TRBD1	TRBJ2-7	TGTGCCAGCAGTTTAGGACAGGGGGCCCCCTACGAGCAGTACTTC	CASSLGQGAPYEQYF
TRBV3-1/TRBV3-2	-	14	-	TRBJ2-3	TGTGCCAGCAGCCAAAACGCAGCGACAGATACGCAGTATTTT	CASSQNAATDTQYF
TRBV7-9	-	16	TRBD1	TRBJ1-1	TGTGCCAGCAGCTTTCCTAGGGGGCAGCGTGACTCTGAAGCTTTCTTT	CASSFPRGQRDSEAFF
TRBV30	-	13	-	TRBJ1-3	TGTGCCTGGAGTGCAGGCTTCGGAAACACCATATATTTT	CAWSAGFGNTIYF
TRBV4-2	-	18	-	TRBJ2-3	TGTGCCAGCAGCCAAGGGGGTCTCGGCGGGGAAGGCACAGATACGCAGTATTTT	CASSQGGLGGEGTDTQYF